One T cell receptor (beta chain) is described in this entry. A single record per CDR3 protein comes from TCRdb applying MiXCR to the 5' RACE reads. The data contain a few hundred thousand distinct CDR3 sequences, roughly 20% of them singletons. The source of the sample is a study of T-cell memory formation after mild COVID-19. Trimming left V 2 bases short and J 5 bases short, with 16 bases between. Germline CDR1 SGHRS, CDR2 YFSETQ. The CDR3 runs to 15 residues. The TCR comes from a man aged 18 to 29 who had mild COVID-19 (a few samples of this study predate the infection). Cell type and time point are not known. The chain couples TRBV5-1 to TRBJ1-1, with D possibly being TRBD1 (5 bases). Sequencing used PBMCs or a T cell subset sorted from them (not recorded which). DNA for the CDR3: TGCGCCAGCAGCTTACAGACCCGGGGGGTAACTGAAGCTTTCTTT. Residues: CASSLQTRGVTEAFF.